This paragraph reports one T cell receptor (beta chain). The data belong to a study of cytomegalovirus exposure and HLA in healthy donors. PCR primers comprised 60 Vbeta and 13 Jbeta primers. Sequenced by immunoSEQ multiplex PCR; TCRdb stores in-frame clones only, minus some. This table has around 130,000 clones, 75% appearing once. The germline V gene has CDR1 SGHNT and CDR2 YYREEE (reference sequence). The CDR3 length is 12 residues. V dropped 3 bases and J dropped 6; count of bases not matched to a gene: 2. The TCR comes from a man younger than 45 in good health and CMV-seronegative. The rearrangement joins TRBV5-4 to TRBJ2-7; 8 nucleotides agree with TRBD1. Sequenced material: PBMCs. Here the CDR3 DNA reads TGTGCCAGCAGCTCAGGGGGCTTCGAGCAGTACTTC. Its translation: CASSSGGFEQYF.